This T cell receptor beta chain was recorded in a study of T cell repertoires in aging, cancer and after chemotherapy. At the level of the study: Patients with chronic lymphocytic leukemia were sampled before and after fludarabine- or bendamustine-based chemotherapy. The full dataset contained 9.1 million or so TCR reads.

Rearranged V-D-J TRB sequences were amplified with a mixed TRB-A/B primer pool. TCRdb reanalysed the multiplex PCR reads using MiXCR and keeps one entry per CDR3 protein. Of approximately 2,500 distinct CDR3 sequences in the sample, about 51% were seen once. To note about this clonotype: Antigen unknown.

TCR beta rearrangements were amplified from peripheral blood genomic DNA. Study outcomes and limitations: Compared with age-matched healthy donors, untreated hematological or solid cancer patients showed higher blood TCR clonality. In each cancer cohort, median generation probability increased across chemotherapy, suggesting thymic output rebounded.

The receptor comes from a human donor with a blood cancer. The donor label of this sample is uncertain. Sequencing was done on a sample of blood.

The CDR3 DNA follows: TGCAGCGTTGAACGGAGAAACACCATATATTTT. Protein sequence: CSVERRNTIYF. This chain connects TRBV29-1 to TRBJ1-3; D is unclear. This CDR3 comprises 11 residues. The germline CDR1 and CDR2 sequences are SQVTM and ANQGSEA. V lost 2 bases and J 5 bases, leaving 4 bases between the germline ends.